Following are 26 T cell receptor beta chains from one sample sequenced in a study of blood T cell repertoires in COVID-19 (dated by TCRdb to 2018 to 2021). The library was obtained by the immunoSEQ multiplex PCR assay. This is the immuneACCESS table as TCRdb keeps it, with only in-frame sequences that have V and J called. A part of the clones is gone; compared with another copy, unresolved V genes explain less than half, and the rest is unexplained. For this sample there are about half a million clones; approximately 91% appear just once. The ten largest clonotypes hold approximately 8% of the sample. The sequencing input was PBMCs or T cells enriched from blood (not recorded which). These TCRs come from a woman in her sixties who had recovered from COVID-19.

V usage is TRBV19 and J usage is TRBJ1-3; a possible D gene is TRBD1 (5 bases). CDR1 and CDR2 from the germline V gene are LNHDA and SQIVND (reference sequence). CDR3 length equals 13 residues. V was cut by 10 bases and J by 2 bases, with 12 bases left in between. The CDR3 region has the DNA TGTGCCACCGCGACAGTCCCTGGAAACACCATATATTTT. The encoded protein is CATATVPGNTIYF.

V and J are TRBV3-1 (or the pseudogene TRBV3-2) and TRBJ1-1; D perhaps matches TRBD1 (5 bases). The CDR3 spans 16 residues. CDR1 LGHDT and CDR2 YNNKEL come from the germline V gene (reference sequence). Trimming stripped 1 base from V and 1 base from J, with 13 bases between. The CDR3 loop reads CASSQALDIGNTEAFF. The CDR3 coding sequence is TGTGCCAGCAGCCAAGCCCTGGACATAGGGAACACTGAAGCTTTCTTT.

The chain couples TRBV7-9 to TRBJ2-7; possible D gene TRBD1, 6 bases. V lost 4 bases and J lost 3, with 13 bases in between. This CDR3 has 14 amino acids. CDR1 SEHNR and CDR2 FQNEAQ come from the germline V gene (reference sequence). The CDR3 coding sequence is TGTGCCAGCAGCTGGGGGCAGGGTATCTACGAGCAGTACTTC. It codes for CASSWGQGIYEQYF.

The chain joins TRBV3-1 (or the pseudogene TRBV3-2) to TRBJ1-2, with 7 bases lining up with TRBD1. Germline values: CDR1 LGHDT, CDR2 YNNKEL (reference sequence). V dropped 4 bases and J dropped 4; count of bases not matched to a gene: 6. There are 14 residues in the CDR3. CDR3 nucleotides: TGTGCCAGCAGCCTGGGACAGTTGAGCTATGGCTACACCTTC. Residues: CASSLGQLSYGYTF.

This sequence joins TRBV11-3 and TRBJ2-7, with D hard to call. V gave up 1 base and J gave up 0 bases, with 10 bases separating them. The germline CDR1 and CDR2 sequences are SGHNT and YENEEA. The CDR3 is made up of 15 amino acids. CDR3 loop: CASSLGSMSSYEQYF. DNA of the CDR3: TGTGCCAGCAGCTTAGGCTCCATGAGCTCCTACGAGCAGTACTTC.

The table lists this clone with many counts. CDR3 loop: CASSYSGEPEQFF. The CDR3 DNA follows: TGTGCCAGCAGTTACTCGGGAGAGCCTGAGCAGTTCTTC. The chain employs TRBV6-5 and TRBJ2-1, with a tentative D call TRBD2 (5 bases). The CDR3 is made up of 13 amino acids. Trimming removed 0 bases at V and 9 bases at J, with 9 bases between. Germline CDR1 is MNHEY and CDR2 is SVGAGI.

The rearrangement uses TRBV6-1 and TRBJ1-5; possibly TRBD1 for D (6 bases). Looked up from germline, CDR1 is MNHNS and CDR2 is SASEGT. This CDR3 spans 14 amino acids. V shed 3 bases and J shed 6 bases, with 12 bases lying between them. The CDR3 loop is CASSDHRVGQPQHF. The DNA for the CDR3 is TGTGCCAGCAGTGACCACAGGGTAGGTCAGCCCCAGCATTTT.

The V and J genes are TRBV7-6 and TRBJ2-1; 11 positions agree with TRBD2. The CDR3 sequence is 16 residues long. Germline V lookup: CDR1 SGHVS, CDR2 FNYEAQ. V trimming: 1 base; J trimming: 4 bases; junction bases outside the gene matches: 3. CDR3 nucleotide sequence: TGTGCCAGCAGCTTAGTTAGCGGGGGGGGATACAATGAGCAGTTCTTC. Protein product: CASSLVSGGGYNEQFF.

The chain employs TRBV2 and TRBJ2-6; D is unclear. Germline CDR1 is SNHLY and CDR2 is FYNNEI. V was cut by 4 bases and J by 3 bases, with 7 bases left in between. The CDR3 has 14 residues. The CDR3 is CASSVSGGANVLTF. Here the CDR3 DNA reads TGTGCCAGCAGTGTGTCGGGTGGGGCCAACGTCCTGACTTTC.

The chain has TRBV29-1 and TRBJ2-1, with 9 positions matching TRBD2. Germline values: CDR1 SQVTM, CDR2 ANQGSEA. The CDR3 sequence is 13 residues long. V lost 6 bases to trimming and J lost 7 bases; unmatched junction nucleotides: 7. CDR3 nucleotides: TGCAGCGTCCCGTTGCGGGGGGGGAATGAGCAGTTCTTC. Translation gives CSVPLRGGNEQFF.

The chain recombines TRBV21-1 with TRBJ2-1; the table calls TRBD1, which could not be checked here. TRBV21-1 is annotated as a pseudogene. The CDR3 has 16 residues. CDR3 in amino acids: CASSPSKGPPNNEQFF. As DNA, the CDR3 is TGTGCCAGCAGCCCGTCAAAGGGGCCCCCAAACAATGAGCAGTTCTTC.

This clone occurred a few times. This chain connects TRBV11-2 to TRBJ2-7; 7 positions match TRBD1. J was trimmed by 2 bases and V by 5 bases; bases with no gene match: 3. The CDR3 runs to 13 residues. Germline V gene data show CDR1 as SGHAT and CDR2 as FQNNGV. CDR3 sequence: CASSTGTAYEQYF. In nucleotides, the CDR3 is TGTGCCAGCAGCACCGGGACAGCCTACGAGCAGTACTTC.

CDR3 bases: TGTGCCAGCACCCACAGAATCGGTCCCCTCCACTTT. Translated: CASTHRIGPLHF. The chain joins TRBV5-6 to TRBJ1-6; D remains ambiguous. The germline V gene has CDR1 SGHDT and CDR2 YYEEEE. The CDR3 consists of 12 residues. The V and J ends lost 6 bases and 13 bases respectively, with 14 bases between them.

The CDR3 protein is CASSQEQYKNTGELFF. The CDR3 nucleotides are TGCGCCAGCAGCCAAGAACAGTATAAAAACACCGGGGAGCTGTTTTTT. The chain carries TRBV4-1 and TRBJ2-2, with D hard to call. V lost 0 bases to trimming and J lost 2 bases, with 10 bases between them. The CDR3 totals 16 residues. Germline-derived CDR1 and CDR2 are MGHRA and YSYEKL.

To note about this clone: The sample carries other DNA sequences with the same CDR3. The chain carries TRBV6-5 and TRBJ1-1, with unresolved D. Per the germline V gene, CDR1 is MNHEY and CDR2 is SVGAGI. The V end lost 6 bases, the J end lost 1 base, and 9 bases lay between the germline ends. The CDR3 loop spans 13 amino acids. The CDR3 sequence: CASSREPNTEAFF. For the CDR3, the DNA is TGTGCCAGCAGCCGAGAGCCGAACACTGAAGCTTTCTTT.

The rearrangement links TRBV7-2 to TRBJ1-3, with TRBD1 matching 9 bases. Germline CDR1 and CDR2: SGHTA and FQGNSA. The CDR3 runs 16 residues. J gave up 3 bases and V 3 bases, and 6 bases lay outside the gene matches. The CDR3: CASSLSGTGFGNTIYF. For the CDR3, the DNA is TGTGCCAGCAGCTTGTCCGGGACAGGGTTTGGAAACACCATATATTTT. The full variable domain, completed using reference TRBV7-2 and TRBJ1-3, is GAGVSQSPSNKVTEKGKDVELRCDPISGHTALYWYRQSLGQGLEFLIYFQGNSAPDKSGLPSDRFSAERTGGSVSTLTIQRTQQEDSAVYLCASSLSGTGFGNTIYFGEGSWLTVV.

The chain joins TRBV28 to TRBJ2-7; 9 bases line up with TRBD1. V lost 5 bases to trimming and J lost 4 bases; unmatched junction nucleotides: 0. Germline loops: CDR1 MDHEN, CDR2 SYDVKM. CDR3 length: 12 amino acids. CDR3 protein: CASSGQGYEQYV. The CDR3 DNA reads as TGTGCCAGCAGTGGACAGGGGTACGAGCAGTACGTC.

The chain is built from TRBV6-5 and TRBJ1-1; possible D gene TRBD1, 5 bases. Germline V gene data show CDR1 as MNHEY and CDR2 as SVGAGI. The length of the CDR3 is 15 residues. Deletions cut 4 bases from V and 6 bases from J, with 18 bases between. The CDR3 DNA follows: TGTGCCAGCAGTTGGACAACGGAGTATGGGGCTGAAGCTTTCTTT. Translated: CASSWTTEYGAEAFF.

This clone has only one observation. V is TRBV27 and J is TRBJ2-7; possibly TRBD1 for D (5 bases). The CDR3 covers 13 residues. Germline CDR1 MNHEY, CDR2 SMNVEV (reference sequence). Trimming cost V 6 bases and J 2 bases, with 11 bases left between them. In DNA, the CDR3 is TGTGCCAGCAGCCCTGGGGCACCCTACGAGCAGTACTTC. Translation gives CASSPGAPYEQYF.

This sequence joins TRBV12-5 and TRBJ1-1; D gene uncertain. The CDR3 covers 13 residues. The germline V and J ends were trimmed by 6 bases and 11 bases, with 19 bases remaining between them. Germline-derived CDR1 and CDR2 are LGHNT and FRNRAP. CDR3 amino acids: CASGPFSTAEAFF. CDR3 nucleotide sequence: TGTGCTAGTGGCCCCTTCTCGACGGCGGAGGCTTTCTTT.

The chain links TRBV2 to TRBJ1-6; D is unresolved. CDR3 length: 15 residues. V dropped 0 bases and J dropped 6 bases, with 9 bases sitting between them. CDR1 and CDR2 from the germline V gene are SNHLY and FYNNEI. CDR3 region: CASSEAGSSNSPLHF. DNA of the CDR3: TGTGCCAGCAGTGAAGCCGGTTCTTCTAATTCACCCCTCCACTTT.

This rearrangement joins TRBV21-1 to TRBJ1-4; TRBD1, the D gene given by the table, was not confirmed from the DNA. TRBV21-1 is marked as a pseudogene. The CDR3 sequence is 14 residues long. The CDR3 spells CASPEGAVGEKLFF. In nucleotides, the CDR3 is TGTGCCAGTCCAGAAGGGGCCGTGGGTGAAAAACTGTTTTTT.

The chain is built from TRBV18 and TRBJ2-3, with 7 bases fitting TRBD2. Losses at the gene ends were 3 bases for V and 4 bases for J; bases not matched to a gene: 13. The CDR3 consists of 17 residues. Germline V gene lookup returns CDR1 KGHSH and CDR2 LQKENI. The DNA for the CDR3 is TGTGCCAGCTCACCGTTCTACTTTGCGGGGGAGGCAGATACGCAGTATTTT. Residues: CASSPFYFAGEADTQYF.

The chain joins TRBV7-9 to TRBJ1-1; D ambiguous. Trimming pared 5 bases from V and 1 base from J, leaving 14 bases between. The CDR3 runs to 15 residues. From germline, CDR1 is SEHNR and CDR2 FQNEAQ (reference sequence). CDR3 in amino acids: CASSPFGRGNTEAFF. In DNA form, the CDR3 reads TGTGCCAGCAGCCCGTTCGGCCGAGGGAACACTGAAGCTTTCTTT.

The chain uses TRBV19 and TRBJ1-3; no clear D. Germline CDR1 LNHDA, CDR2 SQIVND (reference sequence). The CDR3 consists of 15 residues. Trimming cost V 5 bases and J 0 bases, with 11 bases left between them. CDR3 region: CASSPISSSGNTIYF. In DNA, the CDR3 is TGTGCCAGTAGTCCAATTTCGAGCTCTGGAAACACCATATATTTT.

This clone was detected only a few times. The chain links TRBV6-6 to TRBJ1-5, with TRBD1 matching 8 bases. CDR3 length: 17 amino acids. Germline CDR1 reads MNHNY; CDR2 reads SVGAGI (reference sequence). V dropped 5 bases and J dropped 5; count of bases not matched to a gene: 14. The CDR3 sequence is CASSRGQGGWGDQPQHF. CDR3 sequence (DNA): TGTGCCAGCAGTCGCGGACAGGGAGGTTGGGGTGATCAGCCCCAGCATTTT.